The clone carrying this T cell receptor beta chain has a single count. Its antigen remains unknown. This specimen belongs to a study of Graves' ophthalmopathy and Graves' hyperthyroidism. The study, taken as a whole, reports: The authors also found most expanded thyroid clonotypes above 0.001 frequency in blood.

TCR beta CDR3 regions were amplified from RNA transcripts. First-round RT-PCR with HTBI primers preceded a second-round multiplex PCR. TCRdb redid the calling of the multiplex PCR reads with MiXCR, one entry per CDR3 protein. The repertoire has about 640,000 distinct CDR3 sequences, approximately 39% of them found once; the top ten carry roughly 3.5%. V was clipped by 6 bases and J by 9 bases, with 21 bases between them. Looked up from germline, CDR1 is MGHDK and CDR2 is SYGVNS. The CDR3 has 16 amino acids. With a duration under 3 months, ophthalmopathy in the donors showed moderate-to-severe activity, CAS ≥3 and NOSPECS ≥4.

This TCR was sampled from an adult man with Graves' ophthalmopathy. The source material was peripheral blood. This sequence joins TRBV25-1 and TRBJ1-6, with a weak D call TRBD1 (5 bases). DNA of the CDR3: TGTGCCAGCAGCTTGGCCTTTGGGGCAGGGATTTCACCCCTCCACTTT. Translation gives CASSLAFGAGISPLHF.